This T cell receptor beta chain was documented in a study of shared clonotypes between healthy human individuals. Across the study: Three plates were used per donor for CD4 naive, three for CD4 memory, two for CD8 naive and one for CD8 memory.

Clones were read by immunoSEQ multiplex PCR, and TCRdb kept only the in-frame ones, dropping some. In the table there are roughly 1,600,000 clones, approximately 98.5% of which are singletons. Donors comprised healthy HIV-negative adults lacking recent acute infections or vaccinations. This receptor was obtained from a man aged 30-40 years in good health. The material sequenced was naive CD4+ T cells sorted from blood. Subset given: CD45RA+ positively selected.

For the CDR3, the DNA is TGTGCCAGCAGCCCCCGACAGCGTCCGGCAGGAAACACCATATATTTT. Amino acids: CASSPRQRPAGNTIYF. V usage is TRBV7-2 and J usage is TRBJ1-3, with D possibly TRBD1 on 5 matching bases. The V end lost 5 bases, the J end lost 4 bases, and 18 bases lay between the germline ends. In germline, CDR1 is SGHTA, CDR2 FQGNSA. The CDR3 covers 16 residues.